The T cell receptor beta chain under discussion was sequenced for a study of cytomegalovirus exposure and HLA in healthy donors. Findings and limits, study-wide: Specificity of three CMV-associated chains for CMV antigens was verified in vitro. The authors enumerated over 150 TCR beta chains as linked to cytomegalovirus.

V gave up 6 bases and J gave up 0 bases, with 10 bases separating them. The germline CDR1 and CDR2 sequences are SGHTS and YDEGEE. This CDR3 has 14 residues. With regard to this clone: Its specificity is not known.

The PCR ran on 60 Vbeta and 13 Jbeta primers. Libraries were prepared by immunoSEQ multiplex PCR; TCRdb keeps only in-frame clonotypes and omits some of them. The sample lists around 99,000 clones; roughly 70% were seen once. The rearrangement links TRBV5-8 to TRBJ1-5; the D is unclear. The TCR was taken from a man aged 35 to 55 in good health and CMV-seronegative. Sequenced material: PBMCs. Written as DNA, the CDR3 is TGTGCCAGCACGGGCGGGTTTAGCAATCAGCCCCAGCATTTT. This codes for CASTGGFSNQPQHF.